Following are 12 T cell receptor beta chains from one sample sequenced in a study of a mutant IDH1 vaccine in newly diagnosed glioma. Their specific antigens are unknown. Libraries were prepared by immunoSEQ multiplex PCR; TCRdb keeps only in-frame clonotypes and omits some of them. The sample has under 55,000 clones, 91% seen once. Time point specified: week 11, during vaccination. Alongside topical imiquimod, each dose of vaccine comprised 300 ug of mutant IDH1 20-mer peptide. This specimen was PBMCs, taken from a glioma patient whose treatment included an IDH1 peptide vaccine. The receptors stem from a man aged 45 to 65 with glioma.

This clone occurred once. The rearrangement joins TRBV7-9 to TRBJ1-5; TRBD1 aligns across 9 bases. Losses at the gene ends were 1 base for V and 9 bases for J; bases not matched to a gene: 7. This CDR3 is built from 15 residues. Germline lookup yields CDR1 SEHNR and CDR2 FQNEAQ (reference sequence). The CDR3 here is CASSLGGTGWWPQHF. The CDR3 DNA follows: TGTGCCAGCAGCTTAGGGGGGACAGGGTGGTGGCCCCAGCATTTT. Together with reference TRBV7-9 and TRBJ1-5, the CDR3 gives the full variable domain: DTGVSQNPRHKITKRGQNVTFRCDPISEHNRLYWYRQTLGQGPEFLTYFQNEAQLEKSRLLSDRFSAERPKGSFSTLEIQRTEQGDSAMYLCASSLGGTGWWPQHFGDGTRLSIL.

This clone was picked up a small number of times. V and J are TRBV4-2 and TRBJ2-1, with 15 bases aligning to TRBD2. CDR3 size: 20 residues. Per the germline V gene, CDR1 is LGHNA and CDR2 is YNFKEQ. Trimming removed 4 bases from V and 7 bases from J; junction bases left unmatched: 17. The CDR3 region is CASSRIAGTSGRQGGNEQFF. The DNA for the CDR3 is TGTGCCAGCAGCCGGATTGCCGGGACTAGCGGGAGGCAGGGAGGGAATGAGCAGTTCTTC.

The chain recombines TRBV19 with TRBJ1-2; D is unresolved. V lost 1 base to trimming and J lost 4 bases, with 10 bases between them. This CDR3 has 14 residues. CDR1 is LNHDA, CDR2 SQIVND, per germline (reference sequence). This CDR3 reads CASSIVSTSYGYTF. The CDR3 DNA reads TGTGCCAGTAGTATAGTATCCACCAGCTATGGCTACACCTTC.

This rearrangement joins TRBV27 to TRBJ1-2, with TRBD1 matching over 12 bases. Germline CDR1 is MNHEY and CDR2 is SMNVEV (reference sequence). The CDR3 spans 20 residues. Unmatched junction bases numbered 18, after V lost 3 bases and J lost 4 bases. For the CDR3, the DNA is TGTGCCAGCAGTTTCTCTACCATTCTTACCGGGACAGGGGGCGGCTATGGCTACACCTTC. It is translated as CASSFSTILTGTGGGYGYTF.

The rearrangement links TRBV6-1 to TRBJ2-5; no reliable D call. The CDR3 contains 12 residues. Trimming left V 4 bases short and J 12 bases short, with 15 bases between. Germline CDR1 MNHNS, CDR2 SASEGT. CDR3 sequence reads: CASSGGPQQKYF. CDR3 coding DNA: TGTGCCAGCAGTGGTGGTCCCCAGCAGAAGTACTTC.

This rearrangement joins TRBV5-1 to TRBJ2-2, with D perhaps matching TRBD1 (6 bases). The V gene lost 0 bases and the J gene lost 4 bases, with 10 bases spanning the gap. This CDR3 spans 15 amino acids. Germline CDR1 and CDR2: SGHRS and YFSETQ. The CDR3 region is CASSLVIGGTGELFF. The CDR3 region has the DNA TGCGCCAGCAGCTTGGTAATAGGGGGCACCGGGGAGCTGTTTTTT.

This clone was counted once. The chain employs TRBV6-1 and TRBJ1-5; tentatively, D is TRBD1 (6 bases). The CDR3 runs to 13 residues. The V gene lost 6 bases and the J gene lost 7 bases, with 13 bases spanning the gap. CDR1 and CDR2 from the germline V gene are MNHNS and SASEGT. The CDR3 here is CASRGGFAQPQHF. The CDR3 bases are TGTGCCAGCAGAGGGGGGTTTGCGCAGCCCCAGCATTTT.

In nucleotides, the CDR3 is TGTGCCAGTAGTAGAGAGACAGGGGGATCCTACGAGCAGTACTTC. The encoded protein is CASSRETGGSYEQYF. The rearrangement uses TRBV19 and TRBJ2-7; 9 bases match TRBD1. V dropped 4 bases and J dropped 1; count of bases not matched to a gene: 5. CDR3 length equals 15 residues. Germline V gene lookup returns CDR1 LNHDA and CDR2 SQIVND (reference sequence).

The rearrangement links TRBV7-6 to TRBJ2-1, with 10 bases aligning to TRBD2. The CDR3 contains 13 residues. V lost 4 bases to trimming and J lost 7 bases; unmatched junction nucleotides: 1. CDR1 and CDR2 from the germline V gene are SGHVS and FNYEAQ. The DNA for the CDR3 is TGTGCCAGCAGCTCGACTAGCGGGAATGAGCAGTTCTTC. As protein: CASSSTSGNEQFF.

This clone was recorded only once. This chain uses TRBV27 with TRBJ2-1; 9 positions agree with TRBD2. V gave up 3 bases and J gave up 1 base; unmatched junction bases: 16. CDR1 MNHEY and CDR2 SMNVEV come from the germline V gene (reference sequence). The CDR3 runs 20 residues. CDR3 nucleotides: TGTGCCAGCAGTTTCTCGTCGTACGGTAGCGGGAGTCGGTCCTACAATGAGCAGTTCTTC. It translates to CASSFSSYGSGSRSYNEQFF.

V is TRBV7-2 and J is TRBJ1-5; no clear D. The CDR3 is made up of 14 amino acids. V shed 4 bases and J shed 4 bases, with 11 bases lying between them. Germline CDR1 reads SGHTA; CDR2 reads FQGNSA. The CDR3 sequence: CASSSGLINQPQHF. CDR3 DNA: TGTGCCAGCAGCTCCGGACTCATAAATCAGCCCCAGCATTTT.

The chain carries TRBV4-2 and TRBJ2-7; the D call may be TRBD1 or TRBD2 (5 bases each). The CDR3 contains 16 residues. The germline V gene encodes CDR1 LGHNA and CDR2 YNFKEQ. With 0 bases removed from V and 2 bases from J, the gap between germline ends came to 14 bases. Here the CDR3 DNA reads TGTGCCAGCAGCCAAGAGCTCCGGGACCGACCCTACGAGCAGTACTTC. Translating it yields CASSQELRDRPYEQYF.